The following is a T cell receptor beta chain sequence with its context. Its antigen is not identified. This sample is drawn from a study of shared clonotypes between healthy human individuals. Looking at the study overall: Donors had three CD4 naive, three CD4 memory, two CD8 naive and one CD8 memory plate apiece. Findings and limits, study-wide: Deeper or shallower sequencing was expected to change how clonotypes are shared among donors.

This CDR3 spans 18 amino acids. The V segment lost 5 bases and the J segment 2 bases; nucleotides outside the gene matches: 11. Germline V CDR1 and CDR2: MNHEY, SMNVEV (reference sequence). Sorted-subset replicate PCR reactions contained 150 to 200 ng DNA, corresponding to approximately 30,000 T cell genomes. Data came from immunoSEQ multiplex PCR; TCRdb stores just in-frame clones and leaves some out. Among about 1.5 million clones listed, under 99% were seen once. The material sequenced was naive CD4+ T cells sorted from blood. The sample's subset: CD45RA+ positively selected. This TCR was recovered from a man aged 25-45 years in good health. This rearrangement joins TRBV27 to TRBJ1-5, with 11 positions matching TRBD1. The CDR3, as DNA: TGTGCCAGCAGTCGGACAGGGGGCAGATTTTTGGGCAATCAGCCCCAGCATTTT. This encodes CASSRTGGRFLGNQPQHF.